The clone carrying this T cell receptor beta chain was observed many times. The junction had 6 bases not matched to a gene; V was cut back by 0 bases and J by 2 bases. The germline gives CDR1 SGHRS, CDR2 YFSETQ. The CDR3 is made up of 16 amino acids. TCRdb recomputed calls from the 5' RACE reads with MiXCR, one row per CDR3 protein. This sample yields some 38,000 distinct CDR3 sequences, of which 3.1% are seen a single time; roughly 34% belongs to the top ten. This entry is derived from a study of spatial heterogeneity in lung cancer. Regarding time point: sample taken at primary tumor resection. This chain connects TRBV5-1 to TRBJ2-5, with 8 bases identical to TRBD2. The clonotype comes from a male donor with early-stage non-small cell lung cancer. This sample comprised normal lung tissue next to the tumor, obtained at surgery. The chain's CDR3 is CASSLEGLVVQETQYF. CDR3 in DNA: TGCGCCAGCAGCTTGGAGGGACTAGTCGTACAAGAGACCCAGTACTTC.